Listed below are T cell receptor beta chains from one sample, sequenced in a study of graft-versus-host responses after intestinal transplantation. The data were produced by immunoSEQ multiplex PCR, yet TCRdb's version contains in-frame clones alone and is incomplete. The table records tens of thousands of clones, roughly 80% of them present only once. Antigen specificity for these receptors is unknown. Sample: unstimulated CD4+ T cells sorted from spleen or lymph node cells, taken before transplant. The origin of the receptors is a human donor who was the organ donor for an intestinal transplant. Both conserved end residues are part of each CDR3.

J gene: TRBJ1-5; V gene: TRBV19; CDR3 protein: CASSNSRGDNQPQHF
J gene: TRBJ1-4; V gene: TRBV6-5; CDR3 protein: CASSYRVEKLFF
J gene: TRBJ1-1; V gene: TRBV6-6; CDR3 protein: CASNIQGTTEAFF
J gene: TRBJ2-7; V gene: TRBV5-1; CDR3 protein: CASSFGALSYEQYF
J gene: TRBJ2-2; V gene: TRBV19; CDR3 protein: CASSLVAGVVTGELFF
J gene: TRBJ2-5; V gene: TRBV27; CDR3 protein: CASSRGSRGVTQYF
J gene: TRBJ2-3; V gene: TRBV7-2; CDR3 protein: CASSLLAGFRTDTQYF
J gene: TRBJ1-6; V gene: TRBV30; CDR3 protein: CAWGGAPRSPLHF
J gene: TRBJ2-1; V gene: TRBV9; CDR3 protein: CASSPAVGDEQFF
J gene: TRBJ2-6; V gene: TRBV7-9; CDR3 protein: CASSSQAGANVLTF
J gene: TRBJ2-1; V gene: TRBV7-2; CDR3 protein: CASSLALAAYNEQFF
J gene: TRBJ1-1; V gene: TRBV7-9; CDR3 protein: CASSLSQVPNTEAFF
J gene: TRBJ1-2; V gene: TRBV20-1; CDR3 protein: CSARGHYGYTF
J gene: TRBJ1-5; V gene: TRBV2; CDR3 protein: CASSDRALQPQHF
J gene: TRBJ1-6; V gene: TRBV6-5; CDR3 protein: CASGGTYNSPLHF